The 17 T cell receptor beta chains presented below share a single source sample, sequenced in a study of T cells in Graves' hyperthyroidism and ophthalmopathy. Amplification yielded TCR beta CDR3 regions, with RNA transcripts as the source. The HTBI set primed first-round TCR CDR3 RT-PCR. TCRdb passed the multiplex PCR reads through MiXCR, listing each CDR3 protein once. The sample lists 300,000 to 450,000 distinct CDR3 sequences, 15% to 20% occurring once. Material for sequencing was blood. The receptors originated from a woman between 40 and 55 years old with Graves' ophthalmopathy.

In this sample, this clonotype turned up many times. The rearrangement links TRBV9 to TRBJ2-5, with a possible D match to TRBD1 (6 bases). This CDR3 is 14 amino acids long. CDR1 and CDR2 from the germline V gene are SGDLS and YYNGEE. Trimming left V 1 base short and J 4 bases short, with 11 bases between. CDR3 DNA sequence: TGTGCCAGCAGCGTAAGTGGGGGCGTAGAGACCCAGTACTTC. It codes for CASSVSGGVETQYF.

The chain joins TRBV9 to TRBJ2-7; 9 nucleotides align to TRBD2. V lost 4 bases to trimming and J lost 4 bases; unmatched junction nucleotides: 15. The CDR3 loop spans 17 amino acids. CDR1 is SGDLS and CDR2 is YYNGEE in the germline V gene. The chain's CDR3 is CASSKGLAGPPTYEQYF. The DNA for the CDR3 is TGTGCCAGCAGCAAAGGGCTAGCGGGACCCCCAACATACGAGCAGTACTTC.

This clonotype has more than one count but fewer than ten. The V call is TRBV28, the J call TRBJ1-5; D is unresolved. The CDR3 totals 14 residues. The germline CDR1 and CDR2 sequences are MDHEN and SYDVKM. V lost 6 bases, J lost 5 bases, and 14 bases lay in between. This CDR3 reads CASRLGRIDQPQHF. As DNA, the CDR3 is TGTGCCAGCAGATTAGGACGGATTGATCAGCCCCAGCATTTT.

This clonotype occurred many times. The chain employs TRBV5-1 and TRBJ2-5, with D perhaps assigned TRBD1 or TRBD2 (5 bases each). There are 14 residues in the CDR3. Germline loops: CDR1 SGHRS, CDR2 YFSETQ. V gave up 4 bases and J gave up 4 bases, with 14 bases separating them. CDR3 bases: TGCGCCAGCAGCCCGGACGCCGGGACAGAGACCCAGTACTTC. Amino acid sequence: CASSPDAGTETQYF.

This clonotype was recorded many times. The chain employs TRBV7-9 and TRBJ2-7; D perhaps matches TRBD2 (6 bases). The germline CDR1 and CDR2 sequences are SEHNR and FQNEAQ (reference sequence). The CDR3 consists of 15 residues. Trimming took 7 bases from V and 5 from J, leaving 21 bases between them. The CDR3: CASTPIGGAGDEQYF. DNA of the CDR3: TGTGCCAGCACCCCGATCGGAGGGGCGGGCGACGAGCAGTACTTC.

In its sample, this clonotype was seen a few times. V is TRBV20-1 and J is TRBJ1-2; weak D call: TRBD1 (5 bases). The CDR3 covers 12 residues. Trimming removed 6 bases at V and 8 bases at J, with 16 bases between. The V gene's germline CDR1 is DFQATT and CDR2 SNEGSKA (reference sequence). CDR3 residues: CSAPGWGIGYTF. The CDR3 region has the DNA TGCAGTGCCCCCGGATGGGGCATCGGCTACACCTTC.

This clonotype was detected only a few times. Possible read error: a much larger clone is one base away. This chain joins TRBV28 and TRBJ1-3; the D is unclear. The CDR3 covers 13 residues. Germline V lookup: CDR1 MDHEN, CDR2 SYDVKM. V shed 3 bases and J shed 0 bases, with 3 bases lying between them. CDR3 region: CASSFVSGNTIYF. CDR3 DNA sequence: TGTGCCAGCAGTTTCGTCTCTGGAAACACCATATATTTT.

This clonotype was observed at least ten times. This chain links TRBV28 with TRBJ1-1, with D perhaps matching TRBD1 (5 bases). V was trimmed by 6 bases and J by 6 bases, leaving 23 bases between them. Germline V gene lookup returns CDR1 MDHEN and CDR2 SYDVKM. This CDR3 is 16 amino acids long. The CDR3 loop reads CASRQRGRGSGAEAFF. CDR3 nucleotides: TGTGCCAGCAGACAAAGGGGTCGGGGTTCGGGCGCTGAAGCTTTCTTT.

This clonotype occurred many times. DNA for the CDR3: TGTGCCAGCAGCTTGGGCAGGGTCACTGAAGCTTTCTTT. Residues: CASSLGRVTEAFF. The chain uses TRBV7-2 and TRBJ1-1; D perhaps matches TRBD1 (5 bases). V gave up 3 bases and J gave up 4 bases, with 9 bases separating them. CDR1 is SGHTA, CDR2 FQGNSA, per germline. The CDR3 has 13 residues.

This clonotype was counted ten times or more. The chain uses TRBV12-3 or TRBV12-4 and TRBJ2-2, with TRBD2 matching over 10 bases. The ends lost 8 bases at V and 2 bases at J; junction bases unmatched: 5. CDR3 length equals 15 residues. This CDR3 is CASVKLAGNTGELFF. The DNA for the CDR3 is TGTGCCAGCGTAAAACTAGCGGGAAACACCGGGGAGCTGTTTTTT.

Regarding this clonotype: One base away lies a much larger clone, so this may be a sequencing read error. Likely a read error: the CDR3 ends without its conserved phenylalanine or tryptophan. The chain employs TRBV20-1 and TRBJ1-3; D not certain. Germline V gene sequence: CDR1 DFQATT, CDR2 SNEGSKA (reference sequence). Deletions cut 0 bases from V and 1 base from J, with 10 bases between. The CDR3 contains 15 residues. The CDR3 nucleotides are TGCAGTGCTAGAGATCCAGAGAGTTCTGGAAACACCATATATCTT. This sequence encodes CSARDPESSGNTIYL.

This chain joins TRBV30 and TRBJ1-1, with D possibly matching TRBD1 (5 bases). The CDR3 is made up of 12 amino acids. The germline V and J ends were trimmed by 5 bases and 10 bases, with 17 bases remaining between them. The germline CDR1 and CDR2 sequences are GTSNPN and SVGIG (reference sequence). The CDR3 bases are TGTGCCTGGGGGCAGGGAACTCTCAGAGCTTTCTTT. Its translation is CAWGQGTLRAFF.

This clonotype showed up just once. A much bigger clone sits one base away, suggesting this may be a read error. V gene TRBV12-3 or TRBV12-4 combines with J gene TRBJ1-5, with 11 bases lining up with TRBD1. The CDR3 has 15 amino acids. This CDR3 reads CASRWGTGGNPPQHF. CDR3 coding DNA: TGTGCCAGCAGATGGGGGACAGGGGGAAATCCGCCCCAGCATTTT.

This clonotype has ten or more counts. The gene calls are TRBV7-3 and TRBJ2-2, with 11 bases identical to TRBD2. CDR1 SGHTA and CDR2 FQGTGA come from the germline V gene. There are 15 residues in the CDR3. V lost 6 bases, J lost 3 bases, and 3 bases stayed unmatched. CDR3 sequence (DNA): TGTGCCAGCAGGAAACTAGCGGGAGACACCGGGGAGCTGTTTTTT. Translating it yields CASRKLAGDTGELFF.

This chain connects TRBV6-2 or TRBV6-3 to TRBJ2-2; TRBD1 is a possible D gene (5 bases). CDR3 size: 14 residues. The V gene lost 6 bases and the J gene lost 4 bases, with 12 bases spanning the gap. Looked up from germline, CDR1 is MNHEY and CDR2 is SVGEGT. CDR3 bases: TGTGCCAGCAGGGGCAGGGTTGGCACCGGGGAGCTGTTTTTT. This sequence encodes CASRGRVGTGELFF.

This clonotype was seen ten or more times. The chain has TRBV5-4 and TRBJ2-2; 7 positions agree with TRBD1. CDR1 is SGHNT, CDR2 YYREEE, per germline (reference sequence). This CDR3 is 17 amino acids long. The junction had 8 bases not matched to a gene; V was cut back by 0 bases and J by 3 bases. CDR3 coding DNA: TGTGCCAGCAGCTTGGCGCCCGGGGACAGCTACACCGGGGAGCTGTTTTTT. Amino acid sequence: CASSLAPGDSYTGELFF.

This clonotype was counted many times. The V call is TRBV5-1, the J call TRBJ2-2, with 7 bases fitting TRBD2. CDR3 length equals 14 residues. Trimming at V came to 4 bases and at J to 6 bases, leaving 6 bases not matched to a gene. The germline V gene has CDR1 SGHRS and CDR2 YFSETQ. The CDR3 DNA follows: TGCGCCAGCAGCGTCGGGACTAATTCCGGGGAGCTGTTTTTT. Translation: CASSVGTNSGELFF.